The 28 T cell receptor beta chains listed next were all sequenced from one sample in a study of T cells in Graves' hyperthyroidism and ophthalmopathy. There were TCR beta CDR3 regions amplified from RNA transcripts. With the HTBI primer set, the TCR CDR3 went through a first round of RT-PCR. One entry per CDR3 protein, called by TCRdb with MiXCR from the multiplex PCR reads. The table records roughly 560,000 distinct CDR3 sequences, around 15% of them present only once. Sequenced sample: blood. Receptor source: a woman aged 40 to 49 with Graves' ophthalmopathy.

This clonotype was detected a few times. The chain links TRBV18 to TRBJ1-2; tentatively, D is TRBD1 (6 bases). V shed 6 bases and J shed 3 bases, with 11 bases lying between them. This CDR3 has 13 residues. Germline V gene sequence: CDR1 KGHSH, CDR2 LQKENI. This chain's CDR3 is CASSPGEDYGYTF. The CDR3 DNA reads TGTGCCAGCTCCCCAGGGGAGGACTATGGCTACACCTTC.

This clonotype was seen many times. V and J are TRBV15 and TRBJ2-2, with D possibly matching TRBD2 (6 bases). Germline values: CDR1 LNHNV, CDR2 YYDKDF (reference sequence). This CDR3 contains 13 residues. V lost 5 bases and J lost 6, with 10 bases in between. The CDR3 loop is CATSGGWAGELFF. CDR3 nucleotides: TGTGCCACCAGCGGAGGGTGGGCCGGGGAGCTGTTTTTT. Filled out from reference TRBV15 and TRBJ2-2, the complete variable domain reads DAMVIQNPRYQVTQFGKPVTLSCSQTLNHNVMYWYQQKSSQAPKLLFHYYDKDFNNEADTPDNFQSRRPNTSFCFLDIRSPGLGDTAMYLCATSGGWAGELFFGEGSRLTVL.

This clonotype was observed many times. The rearrangement uses TRBV24-1 and TRBJ2-5; TRBD1 matches at 10 bases. The CDR3 runs 15 residues. Germline lookup yields CDR1 KGHDR and CDR2 SFDVKD. Trimming took 5 bases from V and 5 from J; bases not matched to a gene: 7. This CDR3 is CATSGDRGRVETQYF. As DNA, the CDR3 is TGTGCCACCAGTGGCGACAGGGGGCGAGTGGAGACCCAGTACTTC.

This clonotype was recorded many times. The chain uses TRBV27 and TRBJ1-1; D is unclear. The V end was cut by 6 bases, the J end by 0 bases, with 11 bases between. The CDR3 contains 14 residues. The germline CDR1 and CDR2 sequences are MNHEY and SMNVEV (reference sequence). CDR3 bases: TGTGCCAGCAGCTACTCGCCGGTGAACACTGAAGCTTTCTTT. Protein product: CASSYSPVNTEAFF.

This clonotype appeared many times. CDR3 bases: TGTGCCAGCAGCTCCTCGGCCTACGAGCAGTACTTC. Translated: CASSSSAYEQYF. V usage is TRBV7-2 and J usage is TRBJ2-7; D gene unclear. CDR3 length: 12 amino acids. Trimming left V 4 bases short and J 2 bases short, with 6 bases between. Germline lookup yields CDR1 SGHTA and CDR2 FQGNSA.

This clonotype was observed many times. The chain joins TRBV15 to TRBJ1-5, with unresolved D. The CDR3 is 16 amino acids. The V and J ends lost 0 bases and 2 bases respectively, with 11 bases between them. Per germline, CDR1 LNHNV and CDR2 YYDKDF (reference sequence). The CDR3 region has the DNA TGTGCCACCAGCAGAGAAGTGAATAGGGGCAATCAGCCCCAGCATTTT. Its protein is CATSREVNRGNQPQHF.

The genes are TRBV29-1 and TRBJ2-7, with D possibly TRBD2 on 6 matching bases. V lost 0 bases and J 4 bases, leaving 10 bases between the germline ends. CDR1 and CDR2 (germline): SQVTM, ANQGSEA. The CDR3 is 13 amino acids. DNA for the CDR3: TGCAGCGTTGAAGAGCCGGGGGTTTACGAGCAGTACTTC. It yields the protein CSVEEPGVYEQYF.

In its sample, this clonotype was seen a few times. The chain has TRBV6-5 and TRBJ2-7; unclear D gene. The germline gives CDR1 MNHEY, CDR2 SVGAGI. V dropped 1 base and J dropped 4 bases, with 17 bases sitting between them. The CDR3 has 16 residues. CDR3 sequence: CASSYWQPRLGYEQYF. CDR3 in DNA: TGTGCCAGCAGTTACTGGCAACCGAGGCTGGGTTACGAGCAGTACTTC.

The J gene is TRBJ2-5, the V gene TRBV5-1, with a possible D match to TRBD2 (6 bases). The V and J ends lost 2 bases and 5 bases respectively, with 16 bases between them. CDR1 is SGHRS and CDR2 is YFSETQ in the germline V gene. CDR3 length: 15 residues. The CDR3 loop is CASSFSSGVWETQYF. CDR3 bases: TGCGCCAGCAGCTTTTCATCGGGAGTCTGGGAGACCCAGTACTTC.

The chain employs TRBV4-1 and TRBJ1-1, with 8 bases aligning to TRBD1. V trimming: 0 bases; J trimming: 6 bases; junction bases outside the gene matches: 12. Germline assignment: CDR1 MGHRA and CDR2 YSYEKL. The CDR3 runs 17 residues. Written as DNA, the CDR3 is TGCGCCAGCAGCCAAGAGGGGGACAGGCCCTTATACGCTGAAGCTTTCTTT. Its protein is CASSQEGDRPLYAEAFF.

This clonotype showed up many times. The chain has TRBV28 and TRBJ1-1; tentative D call: TRBD1 (6 bases). The CDR3 is made up of 15 amino acids. Trimming removed 6 bases from V and 1 base from J, with 15 bases in between. Germline CDR1 reads MDHEN; CDR2 reads SYDVKM. The CDR3 nucleotides are TGTGCCAGCAGCCCAATCGGACAGACGAACACTGAAGCTTTCTTT. Amino acids: CASSPIGQTNTEAFF.

This clonotype was observed many times. The chain employs TRBV6-1 and TRBJ2-2; D call uncertain. The CDR3 length is 15 residues. V was shortened by 5 bases and J by 4 bases, with 14 bases between the two germline ends. Germline V gives CDR1 MNHNS, CDR2 SASEGT. The DNA of the CDR3 is TGTGCCAGCAGTCCCCACGACTGGATCACCGGGGAGCTGTTTTTT. Encoded protein: CASSPHDWITGELFF.

This chain links TRBV12-3 or TRBV12-4 with TRBJ2-2, with D perhaps given as TRBD1 or TRBD2 (5 bases each). V was pared by 5 bases and J by 5 bases, with 12 bases between. This CDR3 contains 14 residues. The CDR3 region is CASSLDEGTGELFF. CDR3 sequence (DNA): TGTGCCAGCAGTCTGGACGAGGGGACCGGGGAGCTGTTTTTT.

This clonotype was seen more than once but under ten times. The chain recombines TRBV7-2 with TRBJ1-1; 8 bases fit TRBD1. V dropped 3 bases and J dropped 4; count of bases not matched to a gene: 7. Germline-derived CDR1 and CDR2 are SGHTA and FQGNSA. This CDR3 has 15 amino acids. The CDR3 DNA reads as TGTGCCAGCAGCTTCGGTATACAGGGGGTCACTGAAGCTTTCTTT. This sequence encodes CASSFGIQGVTEAFF.

The genes are TRBV7-2 and TRBJ2-7; D is ambiguous. The CDR3 runs 12 residues. Germline-derived CDR1 and CDR2 are SGHTA and FQGNSA. V was pared by 4 bases and J by 9 bases, with 13 bases between. Here the CDR3 DNA reads TGTGCCAGCAGCTACACATCCGCCGGGCAGTACTTC. Its protein is CASSYTSAGQYF.

The J gene is TRBJ2-5, the V gene TRBV12-3 or TRBV12-4; 7 bases line up with TRBD1. The trim removed 8 bases at V and 5 bases at J, leaving 14 bases unmatched. The CDR3 sequence is 15 residues long. This CDR3 reads CASQRQGGRRETQYF. The CDR3 nucleotides read TGTGCCAGCCAGCGACAGGGCGGTCGTCGGGAGACCCAGTACTTC.

This clonotype was recorded a few times. The V gene is TRBV14, the J gene TRBJ2-7, with D uncertain. The CDR3 has 14 amino acids. The germline V gene encodes CDR1 SGHDN and CDR2 FVKESK. V lost 5 bases to trimming and J lost 0 bases, with 11 bases between them. DNA of the CDR3: TGTGCCAGCAGCTTCCTGGGATACTCCTACGAGCAGTACTTC. Translating gives CASSFLGYSYEQYF. Using reference TRBV14 and TRBJ2-7 for the parts outside the CDR3, the full variable domain is EAGVTQFPSHSVIEKGQTVTLRCDPISGHDNLYWYRRVMGKEIKFLLHFVKESKQDESGMPNNRFLAERTGGTYSTLKVQPAELEDSGVYFCASSFLGYSYEQYFGPGTRLTVT.

The chain carries TRBV11-2 and TRBJ2-6; 11 positions agree with TRBD2. This CDR3 region has 18 residues. Trimming cost V 5 bases and J 0 bases; bases outside gene matches: 6. Looked up from germline, CDR1 is SGHAT and CDR2 is FQNNGV. The DNA for the CDR3 is TGTGCCAGCAGCCCGGGACTAGCGGTATTCTCTGGGGCCAACGTCCTGACTTTC. As protein: CASSPGLAVFSGANVLTF.

This clonotype was seen many times. The rearrangement links TRBV10-3 to TRBJ1-5, with D uncertain. Per the germline V gene, CDR1 is ENHRY and CDR2 is SYGVKD. V was clipped by 3 bases and J by 8 bases, with 11 bases between them. The CDR3 has 13 amino acids. The DNA for the CDR3 is TGTGCCATCAGTGATTCCCCAAGGGAGCCCCAGCATTTT. Its translation is CAISDSPREPQHF.

The rearrangement links TRBV6-1 to TRBJ2-5, with 9 bases aligning to TRBD1. The CDR3 is 14 residues long. CDR1 is MNHNS, CDR2 SASEGT, per germline. J gave up 2 bases and V 10 bases, and 8 bases lay outside the gene matches. The CDR3 region has the DNA TGTGCCACCCAACCAGGGACAGGGCAAGAGACCCAGTACTTC. Protein sequence: CATQPGTGQETQYF.

This rearrangement joins TRBV20-1 to TRBJ2-7, with D perhaps matching TRBD1 or TRBD2 (5 bases each). The CDR3 loop spans 14 amino acids. The V end was cut by 0 bases, the J end by 1 base, with 10 bases between. Germline-derived CDR1 and CDR2 are DFQATT and SNEGSKA (reference sequence). The CDR3, as DNA: TGCAGTGCTAGAGACGGGACCGAATCCTACGAGCAGTACTTC. Translated, it gives CSARDGTESYEQYF.

This clonotype was seen more than once but under ten times. The gene calls are TRBV18 and TRBJ1-1; maybe TRBD1 (5 bases). The V end was cut by 3 bases, the J end by 1 base, with 15 bases between. Germline CDR1 KGHSH, CDR2 LQKENI. The CDR3 spans 16 residues. The CDR3 spells CASSPAGENGNTEAFF. CDR3 in DNA: TGTGCCAGCTCACCTGCGGGGGAGAACGGGAACACTGAAGCTTTCTTT.

In this sample, this clonotype turned up many times. This rearrangement joins TRBV24-1 to TRBJ2-2, with 9 bases that match TRBD1. The germline CDR1 and CDR2 sequences are KGHDR and SFDVKD. V gave up 3 bases and J gave up 4 bases; unmatched junction bases: 8. This CDR3 has 17 amino acids. CDR3 in DNA: TGTGCCACCAGTGATCCGGTACAGGGGGCCGGCACCGGGGAGCTGTTTTTT. Amino acids: CATSDPVQGAGTGELFF.

This clonotype was picked up many times. This chain uses TRBV5-1 with TRBJ2-4; D call uncertain. Germline V gives CDR1 SGHRS, CDR2 YFSETQ. The CDR3 is 16 residues long. V lost 0 bases and J lost 0, with 10 bases in between. This chain's CDR3 is CASSLDGIGAKNIQYF. The DNA of the CDR3 is TGCGCCAGCAGCTTGGATGGGATCGGAGCCAAAAACATTCAGTACTTC.

This clonotype was seen many times. The chain carries TRBV30 and TRBJ1-2; D gene unclear. CDR1 and CDR2 from the germline V gene are GTSNPN and SVGIG (reference sequence). CDR3 length: 13 amino acids. Trimming cost V 1 base and J 4 bases, with 10 bases left between them. The CDR3 spells CAWSERQIYGYTF. CDR3 bases: TGTGCCTGGAGTGAACGACAAATCTATGGCTACACCTTC.

This clonotype has just a few counts. The chain couples TRBV4-2 to TRBJ2-2, with 8 bases fitting TRBD2. This CDR3 comprises 17 residues. V trimming: 4 bases; J trimming: 7 bases; junction bases outside the gene matches: 14. Germline assignment: CDR1 LGHNA and CDR2 YNFKEQ. The CDR3 sequence is CASSRSTAGGAIGELFF. The CDR3 DNA is TGTGCCAGCAGCCGTTCCACCGCCGGGGGGGCGATCGGGGAGCTGTTTTTT.

As regards this clonotype: A clone one base away is much larger, so this may be a read error. The gene calls are TRBV7-6 and TRBJ2-3; no definite D call. The CDR3 contains 14 residues. Germline V gene data show CDR1 as SGHVS and CDR2 as FNYEAQ. The CDR3 DNA sequence: TGTGTCAGCAGCTTAGATTCTGGGTTGGATACGCAGTATTTT. Amino acids: CVSSLDSGLDTQYF.

The rearrangement joins TRBV28 to TRBJ2-7, with 10 bases lining up with TRBD2. The germline gives CDR1 MDHEN, CDR2 SYDVKM. J gave up 5 bases and V 6 bases, and 7 bases lay outside the gene matches. This CDR3 has 14 amino acids. The CDR3 nucleotides are TGTGCCAGCAGACCTAGCGGGAGTCTGAACGAGCAGTACTTC. It specifies CASRPSGSLNEQYF.